This T cell receptor (beta chain) was documented in a study of naive and memory T cell subsets. Remarks on this clonotype: Its antigen remains unidentified.

Both TRBC1 and TRBC2 were covered by a beta constant-region primer of two equimolar oligonucleotides. Four rounds of PCR amplified the ligated cDNA using nested alpha and beta constant-region primers plus SP2. TCRdb analysed the UMI-ligation and nested PCR reads with MiXCR anew, one entry per CDR3 protein. The repertoire includes roughly 97,000 distinct CDR3 sequences, around 15% of them detected once, and 2.5% to 3.5% sits in the top ten. Study-level results: Expression changes during T cell differentiation may affect RNA-based TCR counts. Naive repertoires, especially CD8, held a few larger clonotypes, possibly memory cells re-expressing CD45RA. Clonotypes here are unpaired alpha or beta chain sequences.

The V end lost 0 bases, the J end lost 7 bases, and 4 bases lay between the germline ends. CDR3 length: 11 amino acids. Germline CDR1 SEHNR, CDR2 FQNEAQ (reference sequence). The sequence was obtained from a human donor in good health. Sequenced input: naive CD8+ T cells from blood. V is TRBV7-9 and J is TRBJ2-7; the D is unclear. CDR3 DNA sequence: TGTGCCAGCAGCTTAGCGGGAGAGCAGTACTTC. Protein product: CASSLAGEQYF.